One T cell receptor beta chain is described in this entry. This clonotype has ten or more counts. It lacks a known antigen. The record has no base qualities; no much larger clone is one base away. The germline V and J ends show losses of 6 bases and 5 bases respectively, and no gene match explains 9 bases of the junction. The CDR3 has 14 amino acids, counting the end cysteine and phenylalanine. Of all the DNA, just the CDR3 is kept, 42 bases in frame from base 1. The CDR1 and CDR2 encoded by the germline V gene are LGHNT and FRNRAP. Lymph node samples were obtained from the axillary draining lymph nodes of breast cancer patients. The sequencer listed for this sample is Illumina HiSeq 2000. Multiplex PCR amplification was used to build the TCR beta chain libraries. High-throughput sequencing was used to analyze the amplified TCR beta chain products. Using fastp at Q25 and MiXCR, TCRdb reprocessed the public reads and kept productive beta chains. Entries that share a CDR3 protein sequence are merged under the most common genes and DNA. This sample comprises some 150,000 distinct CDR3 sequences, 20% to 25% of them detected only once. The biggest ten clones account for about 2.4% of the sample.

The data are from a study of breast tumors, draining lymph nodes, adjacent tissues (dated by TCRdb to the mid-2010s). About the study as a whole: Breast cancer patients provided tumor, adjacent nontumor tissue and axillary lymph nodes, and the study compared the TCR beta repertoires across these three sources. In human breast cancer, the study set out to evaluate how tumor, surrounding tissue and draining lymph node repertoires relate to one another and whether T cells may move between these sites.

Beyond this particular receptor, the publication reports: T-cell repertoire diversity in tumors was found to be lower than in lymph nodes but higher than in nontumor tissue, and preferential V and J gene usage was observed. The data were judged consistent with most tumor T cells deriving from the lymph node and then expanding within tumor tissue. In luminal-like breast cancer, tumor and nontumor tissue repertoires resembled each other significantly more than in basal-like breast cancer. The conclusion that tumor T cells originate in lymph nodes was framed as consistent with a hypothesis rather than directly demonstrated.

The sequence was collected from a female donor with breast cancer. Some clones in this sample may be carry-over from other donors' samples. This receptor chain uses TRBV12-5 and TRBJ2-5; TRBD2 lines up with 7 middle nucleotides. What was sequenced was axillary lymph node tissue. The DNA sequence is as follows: TGTGCTAGTGGCGAGTCGGGAGGCCGGGAGACCCAGTACTTC. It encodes CASGESGGRETQYF.